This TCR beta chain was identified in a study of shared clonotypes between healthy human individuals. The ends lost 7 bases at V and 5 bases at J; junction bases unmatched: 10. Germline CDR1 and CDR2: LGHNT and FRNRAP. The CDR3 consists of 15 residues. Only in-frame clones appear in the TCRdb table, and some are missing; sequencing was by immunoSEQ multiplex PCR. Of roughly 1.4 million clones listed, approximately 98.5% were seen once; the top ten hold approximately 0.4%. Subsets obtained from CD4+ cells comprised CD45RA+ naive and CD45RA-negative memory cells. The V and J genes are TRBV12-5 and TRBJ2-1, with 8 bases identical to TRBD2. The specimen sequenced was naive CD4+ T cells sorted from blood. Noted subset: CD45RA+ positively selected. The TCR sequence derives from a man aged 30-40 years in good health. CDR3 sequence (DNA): TGTGCTAGTGCCTGGAGTACTAGCGGAAACAATGAGCAGTTCTTC. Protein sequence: CASAWSTSGNNEQFF.